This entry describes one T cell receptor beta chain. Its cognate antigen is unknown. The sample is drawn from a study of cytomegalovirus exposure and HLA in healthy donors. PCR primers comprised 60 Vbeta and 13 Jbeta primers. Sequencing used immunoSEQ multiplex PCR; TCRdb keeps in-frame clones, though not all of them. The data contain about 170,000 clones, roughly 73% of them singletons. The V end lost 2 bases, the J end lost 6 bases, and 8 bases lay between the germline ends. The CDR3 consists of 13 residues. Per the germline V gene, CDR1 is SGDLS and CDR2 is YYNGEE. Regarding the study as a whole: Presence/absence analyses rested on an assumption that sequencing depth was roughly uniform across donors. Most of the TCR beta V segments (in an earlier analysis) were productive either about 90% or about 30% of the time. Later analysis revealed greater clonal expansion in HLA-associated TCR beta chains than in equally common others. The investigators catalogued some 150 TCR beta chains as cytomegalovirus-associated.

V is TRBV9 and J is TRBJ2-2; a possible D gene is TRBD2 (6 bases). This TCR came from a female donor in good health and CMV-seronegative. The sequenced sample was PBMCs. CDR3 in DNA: TGTGCCAGCAGCGTGGCGGGGCCCGGGGAGCTGTTTTTT. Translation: CASSVAGPGELFF.